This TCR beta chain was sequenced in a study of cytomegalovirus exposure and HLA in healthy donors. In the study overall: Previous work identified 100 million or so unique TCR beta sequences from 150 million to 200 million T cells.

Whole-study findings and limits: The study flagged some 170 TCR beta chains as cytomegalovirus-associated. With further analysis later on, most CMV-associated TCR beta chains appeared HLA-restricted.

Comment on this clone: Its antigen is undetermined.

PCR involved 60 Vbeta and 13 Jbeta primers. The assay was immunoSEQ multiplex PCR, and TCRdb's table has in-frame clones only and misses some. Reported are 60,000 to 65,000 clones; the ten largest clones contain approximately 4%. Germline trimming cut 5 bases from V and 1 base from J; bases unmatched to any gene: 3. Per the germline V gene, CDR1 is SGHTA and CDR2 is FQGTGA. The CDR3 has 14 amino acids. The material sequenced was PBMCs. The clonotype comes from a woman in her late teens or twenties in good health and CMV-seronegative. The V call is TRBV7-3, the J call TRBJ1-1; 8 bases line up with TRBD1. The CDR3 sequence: CASSAGTGNTEAFF. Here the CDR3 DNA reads TGTGCCAGCAGCGCGGGGACAGGGAACACTGAAGCTTTCTTT.